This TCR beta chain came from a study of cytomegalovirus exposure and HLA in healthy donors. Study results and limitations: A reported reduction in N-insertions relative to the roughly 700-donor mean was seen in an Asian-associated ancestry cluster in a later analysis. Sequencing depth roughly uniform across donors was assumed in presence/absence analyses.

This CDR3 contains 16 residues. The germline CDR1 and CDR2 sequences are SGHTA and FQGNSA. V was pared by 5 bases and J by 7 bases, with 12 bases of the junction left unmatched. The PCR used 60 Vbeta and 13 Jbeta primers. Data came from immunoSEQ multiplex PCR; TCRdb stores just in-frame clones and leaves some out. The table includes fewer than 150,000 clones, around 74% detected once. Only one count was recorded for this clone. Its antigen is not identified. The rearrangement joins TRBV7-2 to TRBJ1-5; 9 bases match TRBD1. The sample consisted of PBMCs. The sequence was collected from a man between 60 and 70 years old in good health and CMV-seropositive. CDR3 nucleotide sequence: TGTGCCAGCAGCGGTCCGGAACAGGGGGCGCGGCAGCCCCAGCATTTT. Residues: CASSGPEQGARQPQHF. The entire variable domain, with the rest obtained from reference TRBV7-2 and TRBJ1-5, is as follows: GAGVSQSPSNKVTEKGKDVELRCDPISGHTALYWYRQSLGQGLEFLIYFQGNSAPDKSGLPSDRFSAERTGGSVSTLTIQRTQQEDSAVYLCASSGPEQGARQPQHFGDGTRLSIL.